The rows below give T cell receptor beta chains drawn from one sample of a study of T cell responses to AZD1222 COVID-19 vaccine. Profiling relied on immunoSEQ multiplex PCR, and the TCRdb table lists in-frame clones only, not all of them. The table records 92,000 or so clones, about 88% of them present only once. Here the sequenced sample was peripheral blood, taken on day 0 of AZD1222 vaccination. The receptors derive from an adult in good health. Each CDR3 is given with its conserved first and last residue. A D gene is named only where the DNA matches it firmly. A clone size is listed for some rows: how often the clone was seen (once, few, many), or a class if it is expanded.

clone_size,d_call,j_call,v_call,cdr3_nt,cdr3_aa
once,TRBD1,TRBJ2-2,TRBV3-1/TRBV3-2,TGTGCCAGCAGCCAAGCTCGTGGGGACAGGGGGCTGCTGTTTTTT,CASSQARGDRGLLFF
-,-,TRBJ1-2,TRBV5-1,TGCGCCAGCAGCCCCCACACCACAGGGCCTTCTGGCTACACCTTC,CASSPHTTGPSGYTF
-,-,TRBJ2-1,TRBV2,TGTGCCAGCAGTTGGCTAGCATCCAATGAGCAGTTCTTC,CASSWLASNEQFF
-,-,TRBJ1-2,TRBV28,TGTGCCAGCAGCCCACCCGGCCACCAATTTGATGGCTACACCTTC,CASSPPGHQFDGYTF
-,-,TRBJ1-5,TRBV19,TGTGCCAGTAGTATCAGGGCCGCGCCCCAGCATTTT,CASSIRAAPQHF
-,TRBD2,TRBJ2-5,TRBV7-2,TGTGCCAGCAGCCTAGCGGGGGCTCTAGAGACCCAGTACTTC,CASSLAGALETQYF
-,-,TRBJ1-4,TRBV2,TGTGCCAGCAGTACCACAGAAAAACTGTTTTTT,CASSTTEKLFF
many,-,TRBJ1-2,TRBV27,TGTGCCAGCAGTTTATCGGCCAGATACTATGGCTACACCTTC,CASSLSARYYGYTF
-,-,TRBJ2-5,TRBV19,TGTGCCAGTAGTATTCGGCAGACCCGCTATCAAGAGACCCAGTACTTC,CASSIRQTRYQETQYF
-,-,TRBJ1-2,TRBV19,TGTGCCAGTAGTATGCTAGCCCCGGGGATAACGGGCTATGGCTACACCTTC,CASSMLAPGITGYGYTF